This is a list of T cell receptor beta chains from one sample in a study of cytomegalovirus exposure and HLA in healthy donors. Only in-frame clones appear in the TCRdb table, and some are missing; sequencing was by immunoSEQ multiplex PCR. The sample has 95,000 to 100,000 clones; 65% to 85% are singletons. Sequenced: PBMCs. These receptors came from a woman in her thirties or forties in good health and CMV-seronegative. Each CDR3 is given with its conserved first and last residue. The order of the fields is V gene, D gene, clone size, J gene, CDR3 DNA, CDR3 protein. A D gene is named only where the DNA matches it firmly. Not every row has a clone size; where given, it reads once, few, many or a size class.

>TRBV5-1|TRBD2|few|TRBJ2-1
TGCGCCAGTGGACTAGCGGGGGACAATGAGCAGTTCTTC
CASGLAGDNEQFF
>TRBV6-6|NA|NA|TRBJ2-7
TGTGCCAGCAGTTCGTCAATAGGGGCCTCGGGTGAGCAGTACTTC
CASSSSIGASGEQYF
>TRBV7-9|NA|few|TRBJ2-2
TGTGCCAGCAGCTTAGTCAGGGGTACCAACACCGGGGAGCTGTTTTTT
CASSLVRGTNTGELFF
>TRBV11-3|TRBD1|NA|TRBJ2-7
TGTGCCAGCAGCCCGGGACAGGGACTGGGGGAGCAGTACTTC
CASSPGQGLGEQYF
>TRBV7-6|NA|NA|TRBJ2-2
TGTGCCAGCAGCTTGAGTAGCGGTAACACCGGGGAGCTGTTTTTT
CASSLSSGNTGELFF
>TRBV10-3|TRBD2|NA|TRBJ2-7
TGTGCCCCTACTAGCGACGAGCAGTACTTC
CAPTSDEQYF
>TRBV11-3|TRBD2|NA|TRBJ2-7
TGTGCCAGCAGCACCCTCACCCCTGGACTAGCAGATTCCTACGAGCAGTACTTC
CASSTLTPGLADSYEQYF
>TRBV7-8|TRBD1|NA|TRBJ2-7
TGTGCCAGCAGCTTAGAAGGGAGGCGACAGGGGTCCTACGAGCAGTACTTC
CASSLEGRRQGSYEQYF
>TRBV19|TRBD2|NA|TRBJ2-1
TGTGCCAGTAGTCTAGCGGGGGGCGTGATCAATGAGCAGTTCTTC
CASSLAGGVINEQFF
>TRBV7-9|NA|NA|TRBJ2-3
TGTGCCAGCGGCCACCCGGATACGCAGTATTTT
CASGHPDTQYF
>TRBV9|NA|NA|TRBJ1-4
TGTGCCAGCAGCCTCGGACAGAATGAAAAACTGTTTTTT
CASSLGQNEKLFF
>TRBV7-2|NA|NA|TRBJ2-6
TGTGCCAGCAGCCTCCAAGTGGGCTTCCGCTCTGGGGCCAACGTCCTGACTTTC
CASSLQVGFRSGANVLTF
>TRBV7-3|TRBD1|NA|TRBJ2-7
TGTGCCAGCAGCTTATCGACGGGGACAGGGGGTAGCGAGCAGTACTTC
CASSLSTGTGGSEQYF
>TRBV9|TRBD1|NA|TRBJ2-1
TGTGCCAGCAGCGGAGGACAGGGAGGTGAGCAGTTCTTC
CASSGGQGGEQFF
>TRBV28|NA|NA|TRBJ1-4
TGTGCCAGCAGTTTATCAACGGGGGGCGCGGTAAAACTGTTTTTT
CASSLSTGGAVKLFF
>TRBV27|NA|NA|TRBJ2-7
TGTGCCAGCAGTTTTAGTGGCTACGAGCAGTACTTC
CASSFSGYEQYF
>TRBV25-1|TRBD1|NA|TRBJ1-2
TGTGCCAGCAGTGGCTCAACAGGGGGGGGCTTTCATGGCTACACCTTC
CASSGSTGGGFHGYTF
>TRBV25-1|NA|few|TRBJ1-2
TGTGCCAGCAGTTATTATGGACGGGGAGGGTTCGACTATGGCTACACCTTC
CASSYYGRGGFDYGYTF
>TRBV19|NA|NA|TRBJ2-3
TGTGCCAGTAGTAAACTCATTTCCACAGATACGCAGTATTTT
CASSKLISTDTQYF
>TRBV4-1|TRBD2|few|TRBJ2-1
TGCGCCAGCAGCCCGGAACCGGGACTAGCGGAGTCCTCCTACAATGAGCAGTTCTTC
CASSPEPGLAESSYNEQFF
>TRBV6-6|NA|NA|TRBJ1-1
TGTGCCAGCAGTCCCCAACCAGGGAACACTGAAGCTTTCTTT
CASSPQPGNTEAFF
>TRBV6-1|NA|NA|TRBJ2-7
TGTGCCAGCAGCAAGGGGATCGGGTACTACGAGCAGTACTTC
CASSKGIGYYEQYF
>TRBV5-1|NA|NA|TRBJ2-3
TGCGCCAGCAGCTTGGTAGGGGCAGGGGTCTTGGATACGCAGTATTTT
CASSLVGAGVLDTQYF
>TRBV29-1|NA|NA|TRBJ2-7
TGCAGCGTTGAAGATCGGTTAGGGACTCGGGAGCAGTACTTC
CSVEDRLGTREQYF
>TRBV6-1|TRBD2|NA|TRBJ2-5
TGTGCCAGCAGTCCACTTAGCGGGGAGGCGGAGACCCAGTACTTC
CASSPLSGEAETQYF
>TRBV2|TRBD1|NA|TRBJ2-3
TGTGCCAGCGGGGACAGGGGACCCACAGATACGCAGTATTTT
CASGDRGPTDTQYF
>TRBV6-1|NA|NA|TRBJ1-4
TGTGCCAGCAAACAGGGAAACGAAAAACTGTTTTTT
CASKQGNEKLFF
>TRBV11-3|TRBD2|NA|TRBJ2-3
TGTGCCAGCAGCTCTGGGACTAGCGGGAAATCAGATACGCAGTATTTT
CASSSGTSGKSDTQYF
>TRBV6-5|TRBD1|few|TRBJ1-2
TGTGCCAGCAGTTACCAGGGACAGGGGGACTATGGCTACACCTTC
CASSYQGQGDYGYTF
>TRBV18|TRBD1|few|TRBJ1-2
TGTGCCAGCTCACCGGCGGACAGGGAAGTCTATGGCTACACCTTC
CASSPADREVYGYTF
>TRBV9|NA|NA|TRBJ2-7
TGTGCCAGCAGCGTAGGGGCAGGGGCTCCCTCCTACGAGCAGTACTTC
CASSVGAGAPSYEQYF
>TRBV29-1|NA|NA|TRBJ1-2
TGCAGCGTTGAAGAACAGGGCCCTAGGGGCTACACCTTC
CSVEEQGPRGYTF
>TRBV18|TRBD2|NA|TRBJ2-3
TGTGCCAGCTCACCGCCCATAGCGGGGGGCGGAGATACGCAGTATTTT
CASSPPIAGGGDTQYF
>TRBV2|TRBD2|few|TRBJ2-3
TGTGCCAGCAGTTCGCGGGAGGGCCTGGATACGCAGTATTTT
CASSSREGLDTQYF
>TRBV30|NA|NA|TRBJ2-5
TGTGCCTGGAGTGACAGCCCAGAGACCCAGTACTTC
CAWSDSPETQYF
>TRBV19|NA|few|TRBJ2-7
TGTGCCAGTAGTATAATCGGGGGACACGAGCAGTACTTC
CASSIIGGHEQYF
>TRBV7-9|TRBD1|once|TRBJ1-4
TGTGCCAGCAGCCCCCCGACAGGGGGAAAAAATGAAAAACTGTTTTTT
CASSPPTGGKNEKLFF
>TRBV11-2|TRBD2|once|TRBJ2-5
TGTGCCAGCAGCACTTGGGGCGAGGGTCGCGGGAGGGAAGAGACCCAGTACTTC
CASSTWGEGRGREETQYF
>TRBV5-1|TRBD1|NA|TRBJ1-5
TGCGCCAGCAGCCAGGATGGGGACAGGGGGCAGCCCCAGCATTTT
CASSQDGDRGQPQHF
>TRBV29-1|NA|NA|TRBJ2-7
TGCAGCGGACAAAATTGGTCCGAGCAGTACTTC
CSGQNWSEQYF
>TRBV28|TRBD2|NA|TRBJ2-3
TGTGCCAGCAGTTTGGCGGGAGGGAGATCAGATACGCAGTATTTT
CASSLAGGRSDTQYF
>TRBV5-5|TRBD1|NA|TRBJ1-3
TGTGCCAGCAGCTCCCGGGACAGCTCTGGAAACACCATATATTTT
CASSSRDSSGNTIYF
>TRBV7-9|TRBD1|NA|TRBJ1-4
TGTGCCAGCAGCGTACCGGGACAGCTTAACGAAAAACTGTTTTTT
CASSVPGQLNEKLFF
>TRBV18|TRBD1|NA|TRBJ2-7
TGTGCCAGCTGTACCGGGACAGGGGGCATCGAGCAGTACTTC
CASCTGTGGIEQYF
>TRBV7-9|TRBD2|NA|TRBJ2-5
TGTTCCAGCAGCTCCCCCTTAGCGGGGTTTTCGACTGTAGAGACCCAGTACTTC
CSSSSPLAGFSTVETQYF
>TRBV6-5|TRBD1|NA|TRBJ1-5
TGTGCCAGCAGTGGGGACAGGGAATATCAGCCCCAGCATTTT
CASSGDREYQPQHF
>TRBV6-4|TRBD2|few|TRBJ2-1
TGTGCCAGCAGTGATGGTCTAGCGGGAATCAATGAGCAGTTCTTC
CASSDGLAGINEQFF
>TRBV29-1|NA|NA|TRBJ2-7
TGCAGCGTCATAGGACAGTACGAGCAGTACTTC
CSVIGQYEQYF